These 16 T cell receptor beta chains were sequenced from one sample in a study of OX40 agonist ivuxolimab in advanced cancers. Libraries were prepared by immunoSEQ multiplex PCR; TCRdb keeps only in-frame clonotypes and omits some of them. The data show over 80,000 clones, approximately 90% seen once. Source: CD4+ or CD8+ T cells sorted from blood, taken in a trial of the OX40 agonist ivuxolimab. These receptors were taken from an adult with an advanced solid tumor such as melanoma, head and neck, liver or kidney cancer.

The J gene is TRBJ2-1, the V gene TRBV29-1; D might be TRBD1 (6 bases). With 5 bases removed from V and 4 bases from J, the gap between germline ends came to 12 bases. The CDR3 covers 13 residues. Looked up from germline, CDR1 is SQVTM and CDR2 is ANQGSEA. CDR3 coding DNA: TGCAGCGTTAGCAGGGGTCTTTACAATGAGCAGTTCTTC. Amino acid sequence: CSVSRGLYNEQFF.

This chain links TRBV10-3 with TRBJ2-2, with a tentative D call TRBD1 (6 bases). Trimming took 5 bases from V and 2 from J, leaving 9 bases between them. CDR1 is ENHRY, CDR2 SYGVKD, per germline. The CDR3 covers 14 residues. CDR3 bases: TGTGCCATCAGTCCGGGACAAAACACCGGGGAGCTGTTTTTT. It codes for CAISPGQNTGELFF.

This chain uses TRBV28 with TRBJ2-3; 12 bases align to TRBD2. This CDR3 comprises 19 residues. J was trimmed by 5 bases and V by 7 bases; bases with no gene match: 19. Per the germline V gene, CDR1 is MDHEN and CDR2 is SYDVKM. The DNA for the CDR3 is TGTGCCAGCACCCCCACCCTTCGGCTAGCGGGAGGGCGGGGAGATACGCAGTATTTT. It encodes CASTPTLRLAGGRGDTQYF.

The chain links TRBV5-1 to TRBJ2-7, with D unclear. The germline V gene encodes CDR1 SGHRS and CDR2 YFSETQ. With 1 base removed from V and 0 bases from J, the gap between germline ends came to 14 bases. The CDR3 is made up of 16 amino acids. The CDR3 here is CASSLSGRSSSYEQYF. The CDR3 DNA follows: TGCGCCAGCAGCTTGAGTGGGCGGTCTAGCTCCTACGAGCAGTACTTC.

This chain uses TRBV11-2 with TRBJ2-7, with 7 bases fitting TRBD1. The V segment lost 5 bases and the J segment 4 bases; nucleotides outside the gene matches: 8. This CDR3 comprises 14 residues. Germline lookup yields CDR1 SGHAT and CDR2 FQNNGV. The CDR3, as DNA: TGTGCCAGCAGCGGAGACAGGGTGGTTTACGAGCAGTACTTC. Translated: CASSGDRVVYEQYF.

The J gene is TRBJ2-7, the V gene TRBV28; 9 bases match TRBD1. Trimming took 3 bases from V and 2 from J; bases not matched to a gene: 5. Germline CDR1 and CDR2: MDHEN and SYDVKM. The CDR3 contains 15 residues. The CDR3 region has the DNA TGTGCCAGCAGTTTCCCGGGACAGGGCACCTACGAGCAGTACTTC. Translated: CASSFPGQGTYEQYF.

The V call is TRBV9, the J call TRBJ2-7; the match to TRBD1 covers 10 bases. V shed 3 bases and J 6 bases; nucleotides not matched to a gene: 3. Germline V gene sequence: CDR1 SGDLS, CDR2 YYNGEE. This CDR3 has 13 residues. In DNA form, the CDR3 reads TGTGCCAGCAGCGCGGGACAGGGGTTCGAGCAGTACTTC. Translating gives CASSAGQGFEQYF.

V and J are TRBV5-1 and TRBJ2-7; no firm D call. CDR3 length: 11 amino acids. Germline V gene lookup returns CDR1 SGHRS and CDR2 YFSETQ. The ends were cut back, 7 bases at V and 7 bases at J, with 12 bases in the middle. CDR3: CASSGRDEQYF. CDR3 nucleotides: TGCGCCAGCTCCGGAAGAGATGAGCAGTACTTC.

V gene TRBV27 combines with J gene TRBJ1-2; 7 bases line up with TRBD1. This CDR3 has 18 amino acids. Germline CDR1 reads MNHEY; CDR2 reads SMNVEV (reference sequence). The V and J ends lost 5 bases and 0 bases, in that order; junction bases with no gene match: 15. The CDR3 spells CASSPLGPGGGSNYGYTF. The CDR3 DNA reads as TGTGCCAGCAGTCCCCTCGGTCCAGGGGGGGGCTCTAACTATGGCTACACCTTC.

This chain connects TRBV11-3 to TRBJ2-1, with no clear D. CDR1 and CDR2 (germline): SGHNT, YENEEA. Trimming left V 1 base short and J 7 bases short, with 8 bases between. CDR3 length: 13 residues. CDR3 loop: CASSLGGGNEQFF. The CDR3 DNA reads TGTGCCAGCAGCTTAGGAGGTGGGAATGAGCAGTTCTTC.

The V call is TRBV19, the J call TRBJ2-1, with 10 bases lining up with TRBD2. The CDR3 runs 15 residues. From germline, CDR1 is LNHDA and CDR2 SQIVND (reference sequence). V lost 2 bases and J lost 8; bases outside the gene matches: 6. CDR3 nucleotide sequence: TGTGCCAGTAGTATAATTAGCGGGAGGCTCCATGAGCAGTTCTTC. This gives the protein CASSIISGRLHEQFF.

The V gene is TRBV5-6, the J gene TRBJ2-7; no clear D gene. Trimming took 4 bases from V and 0 from J, leaving 14 bases between them. Germline V gene sequence: CDR1 SGHDT, CDR2 YYEEEE. This CDR3 comprises 15 residues. This CDR3 is CASSLLARSSYEQYF. The CDR3, as DNA: TGTGCCAGCAGCCTCTTGGCAAGGAGCTCCTACGAGCAGTACTTC.

This chain joins TRBV7-2 and TRBJ1-4; D is ambiguous. The CDR3 consists of 14 residues. Germline values: CDR1 SGHTA, CDR2 FQGNSA. Trimming pared 5 bases from V and 2 bases from J, leaving 9 bases between. The DNA of the CDR3 is TGTGCCAGCAGCCCAGGCAGTACTAATGAAAAACTGTTTTTT. Protein: CASSPGSTNEKLFF.

The chain is built from TRBV19 and TRBJ2-1, with 9 bases aligning to TRBD2. CDR3 length: 14 residues. The germline CDR1 and CDR2 sequences are LNHDA and SQIVND (reference sequence). V lost 3 bases to trimming and J lost 5 bases; unmatched junction nucleotides: 2. CDR3 loop: CASSIGTSNNEQFF. The CDR3, as DNA: TGTGCCAGTAGTATCGGGACTAGCAACAATGAGCAGTTCTTC. The whole variable domain, remainder taken from reference TRBV19 and TRBJ2-1, is DGGITQSPKYLFRKEGQNVTLSCEQNLNHDAMYWYRQDPGQGLRLIYYSQIVNDFQKGDIAEGYSVSREKKESFPLTVTSAQKNPTAFYLCASSIGTSNNEQFFGPGTRLTVL.

This chain uses TRBV4-1 with TRBJ1-2; 7 bases agree with TRBD1. The trim removed 4 bases at V and 2 bases at J, leaving 7 bases unmatched. CDR3 length: 15 residues. In germline, CDR1 is MGHRA, CDR2 YSYEKL. CDR3 sequence (DNA): TGCGCCAGCAGCCTCGAACGCAGGGGGAACTATGGCTACACCTTC. Its translation is CASSLERRGNYGYTF.

This clone appeared a few times. V usage is TRBV6-1 and J usage is TRBJ2-2, with D uncertain. The CDR3 is made up of 14 amino acids. V was clipped by 6 bases and J by 0 bases, with 8 bases between them. Germline V CDR1 and CDR2: MNHNS, SASEGT. CDR3 DNA sequence: TGTGCCAGCAGGCCCGGTACGAACACCGGGGAGCTGTTTTTT. Translating gives CASRPGTNTGELFF.